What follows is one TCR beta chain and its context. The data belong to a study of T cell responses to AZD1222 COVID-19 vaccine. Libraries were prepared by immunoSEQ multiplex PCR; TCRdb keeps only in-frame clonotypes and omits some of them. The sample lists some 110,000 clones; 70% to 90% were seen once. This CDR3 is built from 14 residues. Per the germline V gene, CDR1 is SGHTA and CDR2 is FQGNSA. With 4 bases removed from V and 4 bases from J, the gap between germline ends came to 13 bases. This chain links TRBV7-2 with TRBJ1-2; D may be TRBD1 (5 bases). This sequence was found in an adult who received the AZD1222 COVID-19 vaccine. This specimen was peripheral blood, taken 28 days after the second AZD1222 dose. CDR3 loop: CASSSQGPSYGYTF. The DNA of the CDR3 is TGTGCCAGCAGCTCCCAGGGTCCTAGCTATGGCTACACCTTC.